Following are 13 T cell receptor beta chains from one sample sequenced in a study of shared clonotypes between healthy human individuals. Method: immunoSEQ multiplex PCR; TCRdb's copy keeps in-frame clones and lacks some. The sample holds about 2.5 million clones; less than 95% are singletons and the top ten take approximately 0.39%. The sample comprised naive CD4+ T cells from PBMCs. Documented subset: CD45RA+ positively selected. The receptors were gathered from a man between 18 and 35 years old in good health. Some clones in this sample may be carry-over from other donors' samples.

This clone was seen a single time. This chain connects TRBV11-2 to TRBJ2-2; D is unresolved. V gave up 5 bases and J gave up 4 bases, with 8 bases separating them. Germline V gives CDR1 SGHAT, CDR2 FQNNGV. This CDR3 is 13 amino acids long. The CDR3, as DNA: TGTGCCAGCAGCGTCCTTCTCACCGGGGAGCTGTTTTTT. This gives the protein CASSVLLTGELFF.

This chain links TRBV27 with TRBJ2-5; D tentatively reads TRBD1 or TRBD2 (5 bases each). The germline gives CDR1 MNHEY, CDR2 SMNVEV (reference sequence). There are 13 residues in the CDR3. Trimming removed 7 bases at V and 3 bases at J, with 12 bases between. This chain's CDR3 is CASKSLGEETQYF. DNA for the CDR3: TGTGCCAGCAAGTCGCTGGGGGAAGAGACCCAGTACTTC.

This chain joins TRBV7-3 and TRBJ2-1; D may be TRBD1 (6 bases). CDR3 size: 15 residues. Looked up from germline, CDR1 is SGHTA and CDR2 is FQGTGA. The ends were cut back, 1 base at V and 1 base at J, with 8 bases in the middle. The CDR3 DNA reads TGTGCCAGCAGCTTAAACAGGGCATCCTACAATGAGCAGTTCTTC. Translating gives CASSLNRASYNEQFF. The variable domain in full, completed from reference TRBV7-3 and TRBJ2-1, reads GAGVSQTPSNKVTEKGKYVELRCDPISGHTALYWYRQSLGQGPEFLIYFQGTGAADDSGLPNDRFFAVRPEGSVSTLKIQRTERGDSAVYLCASSLNRASYNEQFFGPGTRLTVL.

The genes are TRBV7-2 and TRBJ2-4; 7 bases agree with TRBD2. The germline gives CDR1 SGHTA, CDR2 FQGNSA. Unmatched junction bases numbered 3, after V lost 1 base and J lost 0 bases. The CDR3 spans 16 residues. In DNA, the CDR3 is TGTGCCAGCAGCTTAGGGGGGGGAACAGCCAAAAACATTCAGTACTTC. Amino acid sequence: CASSLGGGTAKNIQYF.

With respect to this clone: The sample has other DNA sequences that encode this CDR3 too. The chain employs TRBV5-1 and TRBJ2-7, with 10 bases lining up with TRBD1. V lost 4 bases to trimming and J lost 2 bases; unmatched junction nucleotides: 3. Per germline, CDR1 SGHRS and CDR2 YFSETQ. The CDR3 consists of 14 residues. CDR3 loop: CASSQGQGAYEQYF. DNA for the CDR3: TGCGCCAGCAGCCAAGGACAGGGGGCCTACGAGCAGTACTTC. The complete variable domain, with remaining parts taken from reference TRBV5-1 and TRBJ2-7, reads KAGVTQTPRYLIKTRGQQVTLSCSPISGHRSVSWYQQTPGQGLQFLFEYFSETQRNKGNFPGRFSGRQFSNSRSEMNVSTLELGDSALYLCASSQGQGAYEQYFGPGTRLTVT.

This clone was found once. The V call is TRBV28, the J call TRBJ2-7, with D possibly being TRBD1 or TRBD2 (5 bases each). The V gene's germline CDR1 is MDHEN and CDR2 SYDVKM. The CDR3 is 15 amino acids. Trimming cost V 5 bases and J 4 bases, with 18 bases left between them. DNA of the CDR3: TGTGCCAGCAGTGCTGGGACGGGTCTAAAGTACGAGCAGTACTTC. This gives the protein CASSAGTGLKYEQYF. Using reference TRBV28 and TRBJ2-7 for the parts outside the CDR3, the full variable domain is DVKVTQSSRYLVKRTGEKVFLECVQDMDHENMFWYRQDPGLGLRLIYFSYDVKMKEKGDIPEGYSVSREKKERFSLILESASTNQTSMYLCASSAGTGLKYEQYFGPGTRLTVT.

A word on this clone: Additional DNA sequences in this sample encode the identical CDR3. The chain uses TRBV6-5 and TRBJ2-7; possible D gene TRBD2, 5 bases. CDR1 and CDR2 (germline): MNHEY, SVGAGI. Trimming removed 2 bases from V and 7 bases from J, with 6 bases in between. There are 11 residues in the CDR3. For the CDR3, the DNA is TGTGCCAGCAGTTACCGGGGAGAGCAGTACTTC. This translates into CASSYRGEQYF.

This chain joins TRBV2 and TRBJ1-4; no clear D. Germline V CDR1 and CDR2: SNHLY, FYNNEI. V was shortened by 4 bases and J by 10 bases, with 13 bases between the two germline ends. The CDR3 is 13 residues long. This CDR3 is CASSGVGVGKLFF. The CDR3 DNA is TGTGCCAGCAGTGGGGTCGGGGTTGGAAAACTGTTTTTT.

V usage is TRBV2 and J usage is TRBJ2-5, with a possible D match to TRBD1 (6 bases). The CDR3 is 15 residues long. The V gene lost 6 bases and the J gene lost 2 bases, with 16 bases spanning the gap. CDR1 and CDR2 from the germline V gene are SNHLY and FYNNEI. The CDR3 protein is CASSGGTMTQETQYF. CDR3 DNA sequence: TGTGCCAGCAGCGGTGGGACAATGACACAAGAGACCCAGTACTTC.

The chain recombines TRBV5-5 with TRBJ2-5; D possibly corresponds to TRBD1 (7 bases). The germline V gene encodes CDR1 SGHKS and CDR2 YYEKEE (reference sequence). There are 15 residues in the CDR3. V lost 4 bases, J lost 0 bases, and 13 bases lay in between. The CDR3 loop reads CASSPTGRYQETQYF. DNA for the CDR3: TGTGCCAGCAGCCCGACAGGGAGGTACCAAGAGACCCAGTACTTC.

In regard to this clone: The sample carries other DNA sequences with the same CDR3. The V gene is TRBV5-1, the J gene TRBJ2-5; no reliable D call. The CDR3 totals 16 residues. V lost 0 bases and J lost 0, with 12 bases in between. Germline V gene lookup returns CDR1 SGHRS and CDR2 YFSETQ. The CDR3 DNA sequence: TGCGCCAGCAGCTTGGTGGCAGGATCCAACCAAGAGACCCAGTACTTC. As protein: CASSLVAGSNQETQYF.

CDR3 nucleotides: TGTGCCAGTAGAACTAGCGGGAGGCTCGATGAGCAGTTCTTC. It yields the protein CASRTSGRLDEQFF. V gene TRBV19 combines with J gene TRBJ2-1, with 12 bases identical to TRBD2. Germline loops: CDR1 LNHDA, CDR2 SQIVND (reference sequence). There are 14 residues in the CDR3. Trimming at V came to 6 bases and at J to 8 bases, leaving 5 bases not matched to a gene.

V and J are TRBV5-1 and TRBJ2-7; D is possibly TRBD2 (5 bases). The CDR3 length is 16 residues. V lost 4 bases and J lost 3, with 20 bases in between. The germline CDR1 and CDR2 sequences are SGHRS and YFSETQ. DNA for the CDR3: TGCGCCAGCAGCCTCCTAACTAGTGTAGTACGCTACGAGCAGTACTTC. It translates to CASSLLTSVVRYEQYF.